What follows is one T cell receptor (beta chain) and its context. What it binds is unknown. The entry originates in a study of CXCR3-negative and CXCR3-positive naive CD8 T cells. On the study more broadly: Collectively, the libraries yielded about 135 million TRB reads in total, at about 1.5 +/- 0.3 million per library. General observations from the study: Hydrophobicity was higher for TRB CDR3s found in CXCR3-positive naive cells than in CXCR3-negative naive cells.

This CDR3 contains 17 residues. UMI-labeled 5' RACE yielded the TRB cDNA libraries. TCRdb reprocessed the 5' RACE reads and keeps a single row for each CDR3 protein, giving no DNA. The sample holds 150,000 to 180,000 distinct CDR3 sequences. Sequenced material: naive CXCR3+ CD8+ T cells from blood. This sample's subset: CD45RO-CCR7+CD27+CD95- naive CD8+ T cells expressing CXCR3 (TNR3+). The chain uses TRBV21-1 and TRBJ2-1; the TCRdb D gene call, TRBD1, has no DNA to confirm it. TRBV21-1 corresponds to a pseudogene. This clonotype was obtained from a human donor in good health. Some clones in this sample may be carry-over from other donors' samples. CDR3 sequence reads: CASSRLNRGPTYNEQFF.